Shown below are 17 T cell receptor beta chains from a single sample sequenced in a study of CD8 T cells in ankylosing spondylitis (dated by TCRdb to about 2017). The library was obtained by 5' RACE. The sequencing machine was an Illumina HiSeq 2500. The public reads were reprocessed in TCRdb via fastp at Q25 and MiXCR, keeping in-frame beta chains. A single entry per CDR3 protein holds the most common genes and DNA from its merged rows. For this sample the table gives approximately 300,000 distinct CDR3 sequences, of which around 20% were detected only once. The ten largest clonotypes hold under 8.5% of the sample. The sequencing sample was made of blood, either unsorted or a sorted T cell fraction (not recorded which). Receptor source: a male donor with ankylosing spondylitis or in good health (not recorded which).

The chain's CDR3 is CASSSTGALQFRGYTF. The CDR3 nucleotides read TGTGCCAGCAGTTCGACAGGGGCTCTACAATTTCGTGGCTACACCTTC. The rearrangement joins TRBV5-5 to TRBJ1-2; 8 positions match TRBD1. The trim removed 5 bases at V and 7 bases at J, leaving 16 bases unmatched. The CDR3 is 16 residues long. Germline V gives CDR1 SGHKS, CDR2 YYEKEE (reference sequence). Based on the CDR3 plus reference TRBV5-5 and TRBJ1-2, the full variable domain is DAGVTQSPTHLIKTRGQQVTLRCSPISGHKSVSWYQQVLGQGPQFIFQYYEKEERGRGNFPDRFSARQFPNYSSELNVNALLLGDSALYLCASSSTGALQFRGYTFGSGTRLTVV.

This chain connects TRBV25-1 to TRBJ2-1; D may be TRBD1 or TRBD2 (5 bases each). From germline, CDR1 is MGHDK and CDR2 SYGVNS. The CDR3 extends over 15 amino acids. Trimming took off 3 bases at V and 3 bases at J, with 12 bases between the two ends. The CDR3 reads CASSESRGIYNEQFF. For the CDR3, the DNA is TGTGCCAGCAGTGAGTCGAGGGGAATCTACAATGAGCAGTTCTTC.

This clonotype was observed a few times. The V gene is TRBV10-3, the J gene TRBJ1-2; possible D gene TRBD1, 6 bases. Germline CDR1 and CDR2: ENHRY and SYGVKD. Trimming removed 3 bases at V and 2 bases at J, with 16 bases between. CDR3 length: 16 amino acids. This CDR3 reads CAISDPRGGTNYGYTF. The CDR3, as DNA: TGTGCCATCAGTGACCCCAGGGGAGGGACCAACTATGGCTACACCTTC.

The table lists this clonotype with a few counts. CDR3 DNA: TGTGCCAGCAGCTTCACTCTTACAGCGAGCACCGGGGAGCTGTTTTTT. Amino acids: CASSFTLTASTGELFF. V is TRBV5-6 and J is TRBJ2-2; D is uncertain. The ends were cut back, 2 bases at V and 4 bases at J, with 15 bases in the middle. This CDR3 is 16 amino acids long. Per the germline V gene, CDR1 is SGHDT and CDR2 is YYEEEE.

The rearrangement links TRBV6-2 or TRBV6-3 to TRBJ2-5; D might be TRBD1 or TRBD2, each matching 5 bases. CDR1 MNHEY and CDR2 SVGEGT come from the germline V gene. Trimming removed 2 bases at V and 5 bases at J, with 18 bases between. The CDR3 has 16 residues. CDR3 in DNA: TGTGCCAGCAGTTACGGGGGATTCACACTCGGGGAGACCCAGTACTTC. Translation gives CASSYGGFTLGETQYF.

In its sample, this clonotype was seen a few times. The chain carries TRBV11-2 and TRBJ2-1, with 11 bases identical to TRBD2. The germline V gene has CDR1 SGHAT and CDR2 FQNNGV. The CDR3 totals 15 residues. V was pared by 4 bases and J by 6 bases, with 5 bases of the junction left unmatched. The CDR3 spells CASSSSGRNFNEQFF. The CDR3, as DNA: TGTGCCAGCAGCTCTAGCGGGAGGAACTTCAATGAGCAGTTCTTC.

The sample holds a few counts of this clonotype. J is TRBJ2-4 and V is TRBV6-1; D remains unclear. This CDR3 contains 15 residues. V was shortened by 6 bases and J by 1 base, with 13 bases between the two germline ends. The germline CDR1 and CDR2 sequences are MNHNS and SASEGT. The CDR3 nucleotides are TGTGCCAGCAGCGCCGGGCAGGTTGCCAAAAACATTCAGTACTTC. Encoded protein: CASSAGQVAKNIQYF.

This chain connects TRBV18 to TRBJ2-7; tentatively, D is TRBD2 (6 bases). With 2 bases removed from V and 6 bases from J, the gap between germline ends came to 11 bases. In germline, CDR1 is KGHSH, CDR2 LQKENI. The CDR3 runs to 13 residues. CDR3 DNA: TGTGCCAGCTCACCATTGGGGGGATCCGAGCAGTACGTC. Its translation: CASSPLGGSEQYV.

A few counts support this clonotype. The chain recombines TRBV5-6 with TRBJ1-1; 8 bases are shared with TRBD1. Germline CDR1 is SGHDT and CDR2 is YYEEEE. V was clipped by 4 bases and J by 5 bases; unmatched bases: 13. This CDR3 has 16 residues. The CDR3 reads CASSADGQGIGTEAFF. DNA for the CDR3: TGTGCCAGCAGCGCGGATGGACAGGGCATTGGAACTGAAGCTTTCTTT.

In this sample, this clonotype turned up many times. The J gene is TRBJ2-5, the V gene TRBV29-1, with TRBD2 matching 9 bases. Per germline, CDR1 SQVTM and CDR2 ANQGSEA. The J segment lost 2 bases and the V segment lost 1 base, leaving 8 bases of the junction unmatched. The CDR3 runs 16 residues. CDR3 sequence reads: CSVEAPLAGKQETQYF. The DNA of the CDR3 is TGCAGCGTTGAAGCCCCACTAGCGGGTAAACAAGAGACCCAGTACTTC.

This clonotype has at least ten counts. The gene calls are TRBV24-1 and TRBJ2-7, with 7 bases that match TRBD2. With V trimmed by 12 bases and J by 4 bases, 5 bases remained unmatched. This CDR3 region has 11 residues. Germline V gene data show CDR1 as KGHDR and CDR2 as SFDVKD. DNA of the CDR3: TGTGCCGCCTTGCGGGGGTACGAGCAGTACGTC. This sequence encodes CAALRGYEQYV.

The chain links TRBV5-6 to TRBJ1-5; TRBD1 is a possible D gene (5 bases). CDR1 and CDR2 (germline): SGHDT, YYEEEE. V was cut by 3 bases and J by 6 bases, with 13 bases left in between. The CDR3 runs to 14 residues. CDR3 nucleotides: TGTGCCAGCAGCTGGGGCGGTGACGGTCAGCCCCAGCATTTT. Translation gives CASSWGGDGQPQHF. Complete variable domain (other parts from reference TRBV5-6 and TRBJ1-5): DAGVTQSPTHLIKTRGQQVTLRCSPKSGHDTVSWYQQALGQGPQFIFQYYEEEERQRGNFPDRFSGHQFPNYSSELNVNALLLGDSALYLCASSWGGDGQPQHFGDGTRLSIL.

This chain joins TRBV27 and TRBJ1-1, with a possible D match to TRBD1 (5 bases). V lost 2 bases and J 4 bases, leaving 11 bases between the germline ends. CDR3 length: 14 residues. The V gene's germline CDR1 is MNHEY and CDR2 SMNVEV (reference sequence). The CDR3 spells CASSLQGSRTEAFF. Written as DNA, the CDR3 is TGTGCCAGCAGTTTACAGGGTTCTCGCACTGAAGCTTTCTTT.

J is TRBJ2-7 and V is TRBV29-1, with D unresolved. The CDR3 totals 10 residues. Germline V lookup: CDR1 SQVTM, CDR2 ANQGSEA. V was shortened by 4 bases and J by 3 bases, with 4 bases between the two germline ends. CDR3 in amino acids: CSVGLYEQYV. The CDR3, as DNA: TGCAGCGTTGGGCTCTACGAGCAGTACGTC.

The V gene is TRBV15, the J gene TRBJ2-2, with D perhaps matching TRBD1 (6 bases). This CDR3 contains 17 residues. Germline V gene lookup returns CDR1 LNHNV and CDR2 YYDKDF (reference sequence). V lost 0 bases to trimming and J lost 1 base, with 12 bases between them. The CDR3 bases are TGTGCCACCAGCAGAGACGGGACACCGGGGAACACCGGGGAGCTGTTTTTT. Its protein product is CATSRDGTPGNTGELFF.

CDR3 nucleotide sequence: TGTGCCAGCAGCCCCAGGGTAGGAGACACAGATACGCAGTATTTT. Encoded protein: CASSPRVGDTDTQYF. The gene calls are TRBV9 and TRBJ2-3; perhaps TRBD1 as D (5 bases). Trimming shortened V by 4 bases and J by 2 bases, and 14 bases separated the two germline ends. The CDR3 extends over 15 amino acids. Germline-derived CDR1 and CDR2 are SGDLS and YYNGEE.

This sequence joins TRBV5-1 and TRBJ2-5, with 12 nucleotides matching TRBD1. CDR1 SGHRS and CDR2 YFSETQ come from the germline V gene. CDR3 size: 15 residues. Germline trimming cut 2 bases from V and 4 bases from J; bases unmatched to any gene: 3. The CDR3 DNA sequence: TGCGCCAGCAGCTTCCGGGACAGGGGGCGAGAGACCCAGTACTTC. It is translated as CASSFRDRGRETQYF.